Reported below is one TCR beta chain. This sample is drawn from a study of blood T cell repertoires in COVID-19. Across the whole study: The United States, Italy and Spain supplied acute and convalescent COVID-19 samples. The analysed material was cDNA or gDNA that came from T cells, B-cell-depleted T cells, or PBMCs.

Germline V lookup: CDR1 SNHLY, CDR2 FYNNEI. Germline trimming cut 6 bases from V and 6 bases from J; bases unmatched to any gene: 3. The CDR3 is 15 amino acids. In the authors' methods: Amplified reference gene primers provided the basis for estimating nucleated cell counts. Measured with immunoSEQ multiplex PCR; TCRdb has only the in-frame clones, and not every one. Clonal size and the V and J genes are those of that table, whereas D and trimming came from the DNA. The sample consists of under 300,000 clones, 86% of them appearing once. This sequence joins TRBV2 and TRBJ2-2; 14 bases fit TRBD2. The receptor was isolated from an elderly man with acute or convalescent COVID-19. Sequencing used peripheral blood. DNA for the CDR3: TGTGCCAGCAGCGGGGGACTAGCGGGAGCCGGGGAGCTGTTTTTT. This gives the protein CASSGGLAGAGELFF. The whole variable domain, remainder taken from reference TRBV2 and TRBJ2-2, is EPEVTQTPSHQVTQMGQEVILRCVPISNHLYFYWYRQILGQKVEFLVSFYNNEISEKSEIFDDQFSVERPDGSNFTLKIRSTKLEDSAMYFCASSGGLAGAGELFFGEGSRLTVL.